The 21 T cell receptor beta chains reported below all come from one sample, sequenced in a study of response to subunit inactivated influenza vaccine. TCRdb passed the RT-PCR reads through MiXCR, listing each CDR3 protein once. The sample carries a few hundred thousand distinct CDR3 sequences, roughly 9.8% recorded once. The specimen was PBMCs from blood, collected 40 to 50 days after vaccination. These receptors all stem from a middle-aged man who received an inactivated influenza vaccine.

CDR3 in amino acids: CSARIPGRWTEAFF. The CDR3 DNA sequence: TGCAGTGCTAGAATTCCGGGGAGATGGACTGAAGCTTTCTTT. This rearrangement joins TRBV20-1 to TRBJ1-1; no reliable D call. V was trimmed by 2 bases and J by 5 bases, leaving 15 bases between them. The CDR3 covers 14 residues. Germline V CDR1 and CDR2: DFQATT, SNEGSKA (reference sequence).

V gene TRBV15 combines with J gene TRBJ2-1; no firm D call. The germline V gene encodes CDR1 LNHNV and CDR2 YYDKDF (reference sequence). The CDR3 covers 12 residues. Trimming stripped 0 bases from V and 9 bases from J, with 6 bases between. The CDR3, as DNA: TGTGCCACCAGCAGAGATCGGCTTGAGCAGTTCTTC. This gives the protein CATSRDRLEQFF.

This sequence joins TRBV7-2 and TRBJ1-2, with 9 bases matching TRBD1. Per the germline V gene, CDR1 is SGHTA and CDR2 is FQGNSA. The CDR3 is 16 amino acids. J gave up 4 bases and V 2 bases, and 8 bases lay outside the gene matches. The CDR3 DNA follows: TGTGCCAGCAGCTTAAGTCTTGGGACAGGGACCTATGGCTACACCTTC. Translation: CASSLSLGTGTYGYTF.

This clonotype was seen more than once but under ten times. CDR3 in DNA: TGCGCCAGCAGCCAAGATAGGATGGACACTGAAGCTTTCTTT. It codes for CASSQDRMDTEAFF. The chain joins TRBV4-3 to TRBJ1-1; D remains ambiguous. CDR3 length equals 14 residues. Germline V gene lookup returns CDR1 LGHNA and CDR2 YSLEER. Trimming cost V 0 bases and J 3 bases, with 8 bases left between them.

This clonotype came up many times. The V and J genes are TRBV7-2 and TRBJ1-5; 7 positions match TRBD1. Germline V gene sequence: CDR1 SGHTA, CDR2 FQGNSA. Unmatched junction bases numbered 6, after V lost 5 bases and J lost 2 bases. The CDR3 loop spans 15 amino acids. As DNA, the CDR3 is TGTGCCAGCAGCATTAACAGGGGACGCAATCAGCCCCAGCATTTT. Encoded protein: CASSINRGRNQPQHF.

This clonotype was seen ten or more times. CDR3 sequence: CASSLSTGGNTGELFF. The CDR3 region has the DNA TGCGCCAGCAGCTTGAGTACGGGAGGGAACACCGGGGAGCTGTTTTTT. The J gene is TRBJ2-2, the V gene TRBV5-1; TRBD2 matches at 7 bases. The length of the CDR3 is 16 residues. Germline V gene sequence: CDR1 SGHRS, CDR2 YFSETQ. V was clipped by 1 base and J by 1 base; unmatched bases: 4.

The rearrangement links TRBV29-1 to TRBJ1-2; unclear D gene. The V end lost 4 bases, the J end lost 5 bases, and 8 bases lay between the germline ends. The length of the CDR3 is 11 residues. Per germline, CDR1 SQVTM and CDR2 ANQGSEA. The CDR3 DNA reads TGCAGCGTTGGACGGGGTTATGGCTACACCTTC. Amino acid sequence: CSVGRGYGYTF. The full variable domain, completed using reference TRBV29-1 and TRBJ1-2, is SAVISQKPSRDICQRGTSLTIQCQVDSQVTMMFWYRQQPGQSLTLIATANQGSEATYESGFVIDKFPISRPNLTFSTLTVSNMSPEDSSIYLCSVGRGYGYTFGSGTRLTVV.

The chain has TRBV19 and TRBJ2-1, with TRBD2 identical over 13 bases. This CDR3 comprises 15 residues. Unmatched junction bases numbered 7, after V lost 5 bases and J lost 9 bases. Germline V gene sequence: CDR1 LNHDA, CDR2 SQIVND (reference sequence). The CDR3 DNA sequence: TGTGCCAGTAGTGAGACTAGCGGGGGGATATTTGAGCAGTTCTTC. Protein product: CASSETSGGIFEQFF.

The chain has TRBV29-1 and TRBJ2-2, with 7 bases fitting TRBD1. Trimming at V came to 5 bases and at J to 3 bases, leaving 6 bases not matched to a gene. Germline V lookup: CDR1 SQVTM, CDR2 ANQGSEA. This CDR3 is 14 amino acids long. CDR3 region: CSVSQQGHTGELFF. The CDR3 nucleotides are TGCAGCGTTTCGCAACAGGGGCACACCGGGGAGCTGTTTTTT.

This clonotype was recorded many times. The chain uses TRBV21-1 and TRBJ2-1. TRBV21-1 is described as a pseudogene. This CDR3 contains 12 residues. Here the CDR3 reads CASRDFYNEQFF. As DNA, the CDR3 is TGTGCCAGCCGGGACTTCTACAATGAGCAGTTCTTC.

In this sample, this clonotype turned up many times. CDR3 sequence reads: CSAGGDRGNTEAFF. The CDR3 nucleotides read TGCAGTGCTGGGGGAGACAGGGGTAACACTGAAGCTTTCTTT. The V gene is TRBV20-1, the J gene TRBJ1-1, with TRBD1 matching 8 bases. Trimming took 5 bases from V and 2 from J; bases not matched to a gene: 7. The CDR3 spans 14 residues. CDR1 DFQATT and CDR2 SNEGSKA come from the germline V gene (reference sequence).

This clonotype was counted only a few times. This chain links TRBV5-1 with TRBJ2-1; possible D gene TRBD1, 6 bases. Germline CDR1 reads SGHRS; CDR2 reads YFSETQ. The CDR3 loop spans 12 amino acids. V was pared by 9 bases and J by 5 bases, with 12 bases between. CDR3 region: CATGQTNNEQFF. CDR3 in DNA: TGCGCCACCGGACAGACAAACAATGAGCAGTTCTTC.

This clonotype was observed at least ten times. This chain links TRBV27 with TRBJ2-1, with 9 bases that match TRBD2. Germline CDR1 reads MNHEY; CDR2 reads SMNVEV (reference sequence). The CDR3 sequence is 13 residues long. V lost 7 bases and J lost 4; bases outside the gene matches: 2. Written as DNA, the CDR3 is TGTGCCAGCACCCTAGCGGGGTACAATGAGCAGTTCTTC. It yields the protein CASTLAGYNEQFF.

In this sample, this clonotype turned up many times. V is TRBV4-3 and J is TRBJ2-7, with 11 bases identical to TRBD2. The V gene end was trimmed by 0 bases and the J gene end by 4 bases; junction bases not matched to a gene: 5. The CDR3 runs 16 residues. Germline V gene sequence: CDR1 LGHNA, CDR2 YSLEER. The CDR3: CASSQDISGGGYEQYF. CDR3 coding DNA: TGCGCCAGCAGCCAAGATATTAGCGGGGGGGGTTACGAGCAGTACTTC.

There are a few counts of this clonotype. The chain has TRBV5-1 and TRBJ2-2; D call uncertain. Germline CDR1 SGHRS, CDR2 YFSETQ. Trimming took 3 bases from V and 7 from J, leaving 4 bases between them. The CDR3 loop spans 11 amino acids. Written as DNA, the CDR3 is TGCGCCAGCAGCTCTAACGGGGAGCTGTTTTTT. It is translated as CASSSNGELFF.

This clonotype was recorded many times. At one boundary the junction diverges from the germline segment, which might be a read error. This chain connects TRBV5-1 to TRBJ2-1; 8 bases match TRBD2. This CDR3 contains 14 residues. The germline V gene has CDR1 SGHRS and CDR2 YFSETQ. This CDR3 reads CASSPGQKRGPVLF. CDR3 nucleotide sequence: TGCGCCAGCAGCCCCGGCCAAAAGCGGGGGCCCGTTCTCTTC. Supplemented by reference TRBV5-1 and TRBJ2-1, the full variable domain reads KAGVTQTPRYLIKTRGQQVTLSCSPISGHRSVSWYQQTPGQGLQFLFEYFSETQRNKGNFPGRFSGRQFSNSRSEMNVSTLELGDSALYLCASSPGQKRGPVLFGPGTRLTVL.

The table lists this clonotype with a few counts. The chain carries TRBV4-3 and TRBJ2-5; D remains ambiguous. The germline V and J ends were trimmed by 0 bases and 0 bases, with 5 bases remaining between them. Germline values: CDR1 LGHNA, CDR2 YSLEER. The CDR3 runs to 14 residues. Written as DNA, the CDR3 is TGCGCCAGCAGCCAAGATATCTACCAAGAGACCCAGTACTTC. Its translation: CASSQDIYQETQYF.

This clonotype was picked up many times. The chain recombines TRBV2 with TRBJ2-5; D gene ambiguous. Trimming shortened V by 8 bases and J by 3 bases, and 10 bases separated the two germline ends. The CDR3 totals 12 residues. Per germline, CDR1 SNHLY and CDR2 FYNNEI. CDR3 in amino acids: CASSGGEETQYF. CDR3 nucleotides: TGTGCCAGCTCGGGCGGTGAAGAGACCCAGTACTTC.

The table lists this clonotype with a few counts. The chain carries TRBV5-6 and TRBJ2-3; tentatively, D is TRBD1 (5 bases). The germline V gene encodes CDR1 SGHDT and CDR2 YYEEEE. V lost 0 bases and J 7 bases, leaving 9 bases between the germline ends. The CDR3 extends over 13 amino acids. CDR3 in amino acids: CASSLGRENTQYF. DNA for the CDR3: TGTGCCAGCAGCTTGGGCAGGGAAAATACGCAGTATTTT.

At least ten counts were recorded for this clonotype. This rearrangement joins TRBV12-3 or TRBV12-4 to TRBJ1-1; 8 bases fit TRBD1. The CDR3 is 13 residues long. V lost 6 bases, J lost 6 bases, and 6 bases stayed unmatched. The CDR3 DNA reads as TGTGCCAGCAGGGCGGACAGGGCAGCTGAAGCTTTCTTT. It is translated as CASRADRAAEAFF.

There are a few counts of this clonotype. As DNA, the CDR3 is TGTGCCAGCAGCACCCGGGACAGGGGGCGTTTAACCAATACCTACGAGCAGTACTTC. Encoded protein: CASSTRDRGRLTNTYEQYF. The rearrangement links TRBV11-1 to TRBJ2-7; 12 nucleotides match TRBD1. With 5 bases clipped from V and 2 bases from J, the junction kept 16 bases outside the gene matches. The germline CDR1 and CDR2 sequences are SGHAT and FQDESV (reference sequence). The CDR3 extends over 19 amino acids.